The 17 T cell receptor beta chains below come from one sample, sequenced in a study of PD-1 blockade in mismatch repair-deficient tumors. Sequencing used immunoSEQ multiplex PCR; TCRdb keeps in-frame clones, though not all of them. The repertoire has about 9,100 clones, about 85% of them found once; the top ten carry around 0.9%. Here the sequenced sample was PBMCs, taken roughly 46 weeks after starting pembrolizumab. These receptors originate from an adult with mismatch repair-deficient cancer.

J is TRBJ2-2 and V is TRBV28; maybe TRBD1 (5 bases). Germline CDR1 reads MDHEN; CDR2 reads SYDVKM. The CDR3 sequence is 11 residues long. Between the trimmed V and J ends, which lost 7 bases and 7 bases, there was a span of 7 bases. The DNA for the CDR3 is TGTGCCAGCAAGGGGATCGGGGAGCTGTTTTTT. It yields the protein CASKGIGELFF.

CDR3 residues: CASSQSTSGSSNEQFF. The CDR3 nucleotides are TGTGCCAGCAGTCAATCGACTAGCGGGAGTTCGAATGAGCAGTTCTTC. The chain joins TRBV28 to TRBJ2-1; the match to TRBD2 covers 12 bases. There are 16 residues in the CDR3. CDR1 and CDR2 (germline): MDHEN, SYDVKM. The ends lost 5 bases at V and 7 bases at J; junction bases unmatched: 9.

The CDR3 region has the DNA TGCGCCAGCAGCTTGACGACTAGCGGGACCTACAATGAGCAGTTCTTC. Amino acids: CASSLTTSGTYNEQFF. V usage is TRBV5-1 and J usage is TRBJ2-1; 11 bases map to TRBD2. CDR3 size: 16 residues. Germline lookup yields CDR1 SGHRS and CDR2 YFSETQ. Germline trimming cut 1 base from V and 2 bases from J; bases unmatched to any gene: 2.

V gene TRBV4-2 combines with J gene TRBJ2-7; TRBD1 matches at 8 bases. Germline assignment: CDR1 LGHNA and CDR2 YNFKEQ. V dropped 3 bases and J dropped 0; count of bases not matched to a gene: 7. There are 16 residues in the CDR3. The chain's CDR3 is CASSQSGTGVSYEQYF. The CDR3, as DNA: TGTGCCAGCAGCCAGTCCGGGACAGGAGTCTCCTACGAGCAGTACTTC.

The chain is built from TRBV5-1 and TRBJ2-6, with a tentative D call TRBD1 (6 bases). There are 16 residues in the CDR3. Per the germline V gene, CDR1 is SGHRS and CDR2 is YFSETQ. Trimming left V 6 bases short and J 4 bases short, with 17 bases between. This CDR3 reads CASNEKGGTGANVLTF. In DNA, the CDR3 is TGCGCCAGCAACGAAAAAGGGGGAACCGGGGCCAACGTCCTGACTTTC.

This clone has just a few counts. CDR3: CASSPARTRELNEQYF. Here the CDR3 DNA reads TGTGCCAGCAGCCCGGCACGGACCCGGGAGCTTAACGAGCAGTACTTC. The chain carries TRBV5-4 and TRBJ2-7; D is possibly TRBD2 (6 bases). The CDR3 covers 16 residues. V was trimmed by 4 bases and J by 5 bases, leaving 22 bases between them. Germline CDR1 and CDR2: SGHNT and YYREEE (reference sequence).

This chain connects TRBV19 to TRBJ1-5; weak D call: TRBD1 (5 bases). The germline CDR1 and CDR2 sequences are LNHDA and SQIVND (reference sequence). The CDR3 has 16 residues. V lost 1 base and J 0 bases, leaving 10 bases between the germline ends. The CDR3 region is CASSIATAYSNQPQHF. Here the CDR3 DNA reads TGTGCCAGTAGTATAGCGACAGCATATAGCAATCAGCCCCAGCATTTT.

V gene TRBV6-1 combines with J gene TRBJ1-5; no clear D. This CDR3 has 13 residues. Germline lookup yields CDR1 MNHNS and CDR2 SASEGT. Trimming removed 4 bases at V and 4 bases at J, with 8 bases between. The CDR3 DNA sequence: TGTGCCAGCAGTGCTCACTTTAATCAGCCCCAGCATTTT. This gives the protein CASSAHFNQPQHF.

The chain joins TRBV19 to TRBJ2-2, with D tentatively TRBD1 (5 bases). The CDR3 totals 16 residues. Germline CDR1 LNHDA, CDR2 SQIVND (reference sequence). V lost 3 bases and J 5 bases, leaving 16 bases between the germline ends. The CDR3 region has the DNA TGTGCCAGTAGTATTCATATTACGGCAGGGACCGGGGAGCTGTTTTTT. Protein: CASSIHITAGTGELFF.

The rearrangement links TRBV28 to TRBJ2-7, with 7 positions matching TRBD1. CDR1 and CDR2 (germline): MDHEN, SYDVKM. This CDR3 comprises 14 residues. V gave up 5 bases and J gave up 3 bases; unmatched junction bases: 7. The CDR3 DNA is TGTGCCAGCAGTCCCCCAGGACAGGACTACGAGCAGTACTTC. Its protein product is CASSPPGQDYEQYF.

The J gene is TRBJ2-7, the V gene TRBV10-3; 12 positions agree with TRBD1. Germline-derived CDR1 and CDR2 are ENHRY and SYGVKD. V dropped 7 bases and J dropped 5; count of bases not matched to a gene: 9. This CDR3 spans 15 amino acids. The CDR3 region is CAIKSGTGGGDEQYF. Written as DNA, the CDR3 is TGTGCCATCAAGTCCGGGACAGGGGGCGGAGACGAGCAGTACTTC.

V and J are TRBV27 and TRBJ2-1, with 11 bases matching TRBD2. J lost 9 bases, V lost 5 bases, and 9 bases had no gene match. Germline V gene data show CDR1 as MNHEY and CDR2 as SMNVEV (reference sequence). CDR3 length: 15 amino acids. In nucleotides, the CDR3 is TGTGCCAGCAGTATACTAGCGGGAGAAAGGGCTGAGCAGTTCTTC. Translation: CASSILAGERAEQFF.

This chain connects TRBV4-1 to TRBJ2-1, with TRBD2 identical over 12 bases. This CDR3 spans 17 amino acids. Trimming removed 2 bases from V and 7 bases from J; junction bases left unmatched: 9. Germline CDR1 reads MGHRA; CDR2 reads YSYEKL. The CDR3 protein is CASSQWALAGGPNEQFF. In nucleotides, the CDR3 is TGCGCCAGCAGCCAATGGGCGCTAGCGGGAGGGCCTAATGAGCAGTTCTTC.

This CDR3 reads CASSTTGTAIGYTF. Written as DNA, the CDR3 is TGTGCCAGCTCAACCACCGGGACAGCTATAGGCTACACCTTC. The chain has TRBV18 and TRBJ1-2, with 7 bases lining up with TRBD1. The CDR3 is 14 amino acids. J lost 8 bases, V lost 5 bases, and 11 bases had no gene match. Germline CDR1 and CDR2: KGHSH and LQKENI.

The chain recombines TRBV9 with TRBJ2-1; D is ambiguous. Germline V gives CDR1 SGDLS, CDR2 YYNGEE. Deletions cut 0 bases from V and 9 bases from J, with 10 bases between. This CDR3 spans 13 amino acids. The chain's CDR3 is CASSVESVSEQFF. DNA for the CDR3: TGTGCCAGCAGCGTAGAAAGCGTCAGTGAGCAGTTCTTC.

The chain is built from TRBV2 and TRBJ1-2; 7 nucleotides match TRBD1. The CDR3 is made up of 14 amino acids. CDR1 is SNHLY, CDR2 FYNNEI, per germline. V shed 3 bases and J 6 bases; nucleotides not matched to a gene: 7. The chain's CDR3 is CASSEIGGNNGYTF. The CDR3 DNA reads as TGTGCCAGCAGTGAGATAGGGGGCAATAATGGCTACACCTTC.

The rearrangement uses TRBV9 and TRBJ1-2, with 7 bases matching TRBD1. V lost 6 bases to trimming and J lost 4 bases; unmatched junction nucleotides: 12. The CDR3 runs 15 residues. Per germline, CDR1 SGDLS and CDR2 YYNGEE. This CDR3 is CASKEEGARGYGYTF. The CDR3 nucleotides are TGTGCCAGCAAAGAGGAGGGGGCGCGGGGCTATGGCTACACCTTC.